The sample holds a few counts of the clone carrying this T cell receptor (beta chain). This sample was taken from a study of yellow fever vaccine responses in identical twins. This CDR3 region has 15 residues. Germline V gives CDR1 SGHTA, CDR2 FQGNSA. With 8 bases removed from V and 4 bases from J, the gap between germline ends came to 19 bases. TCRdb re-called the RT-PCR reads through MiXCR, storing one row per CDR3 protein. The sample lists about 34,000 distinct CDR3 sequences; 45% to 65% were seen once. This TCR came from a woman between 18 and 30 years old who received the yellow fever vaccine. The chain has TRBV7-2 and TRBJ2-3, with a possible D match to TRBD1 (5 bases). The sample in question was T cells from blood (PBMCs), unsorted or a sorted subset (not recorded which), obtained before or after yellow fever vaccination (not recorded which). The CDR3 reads CASSFSGASSDTQYF. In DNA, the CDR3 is TGTGCCAGCTCCTTTTCTGGGGCGTCTTCAGATACGCAGTATTTT.